This T cell receptor (beta chain) came from a study of control samples from healthy donors and cancer patients. Trimming took 0 bases from V and 4 from J, leaving 10 bases between them. This CDR3 is 14 amino acids long. Germline loops: CDR1 SGHKS, CDR2 YYEKEE (reference sequence). Generated by immunoSEQ multiplex PCR, the TCRdb table keeps only in-frame clones and is missing some. This table has about 150,000 clones, around 96% appearing once. The V call is TRBV5-5, the J call TRBJ1-2; TRBD1 is a possible D gene (5 bases). The material sequenced was blood. The sequence came from a man in his forties in good health. The DNA of the CDR3 is TGTGCCAGCAGCTTGGCCAGGGATGGCTATGGCTACACCTTC. This encodes CASSLARDGYGYTF.